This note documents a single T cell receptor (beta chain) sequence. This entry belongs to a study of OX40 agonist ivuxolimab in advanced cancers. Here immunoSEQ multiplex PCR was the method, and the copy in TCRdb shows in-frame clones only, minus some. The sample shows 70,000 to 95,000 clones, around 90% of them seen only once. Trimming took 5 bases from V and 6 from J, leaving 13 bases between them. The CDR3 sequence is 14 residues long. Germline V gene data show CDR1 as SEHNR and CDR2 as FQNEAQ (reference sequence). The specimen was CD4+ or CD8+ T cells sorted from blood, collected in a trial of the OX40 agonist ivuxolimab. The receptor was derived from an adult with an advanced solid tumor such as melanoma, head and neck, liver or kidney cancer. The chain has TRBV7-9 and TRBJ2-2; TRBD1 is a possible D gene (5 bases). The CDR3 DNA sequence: TGTGCCAGCAGCCCTTCGCCAGGGTCCGGGGAGCTGTTTTTT. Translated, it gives CASSPSPGSGELFF.